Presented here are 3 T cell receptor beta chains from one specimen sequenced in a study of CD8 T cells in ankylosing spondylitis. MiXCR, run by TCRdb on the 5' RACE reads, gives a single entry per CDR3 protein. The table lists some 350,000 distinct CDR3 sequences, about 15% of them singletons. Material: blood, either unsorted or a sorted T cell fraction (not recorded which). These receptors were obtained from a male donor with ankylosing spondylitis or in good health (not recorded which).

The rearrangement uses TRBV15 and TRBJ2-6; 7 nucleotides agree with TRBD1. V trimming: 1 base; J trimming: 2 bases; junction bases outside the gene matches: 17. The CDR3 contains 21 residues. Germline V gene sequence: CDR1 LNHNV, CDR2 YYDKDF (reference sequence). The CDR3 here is CATSRARLSNRGGTGANVLTF. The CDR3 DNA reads TGTGCCACCAGCAGAGCGAGATTAAGTAACAGGGGTGGGACTGGGGCCAACGTCCTGACTTTC.

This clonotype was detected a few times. CDR3: CATSDFKGDIDEQYF. The CDR3 DNA is TGTGCCACCAGTGATTTTAAGGGGGATATCGACGAGCAGTACTTC. This chain uses TRBV24-1 with TRBJ2-7, with a possible D match to TRBD1 (6 bases). The CDR3 covers 15 residues. The germline CDR1 and CDR2 sequences are KGHDR and SFDVKD. With 1 base removed from V and 5 bases from J, the gap between germline ends came to 14 bases.

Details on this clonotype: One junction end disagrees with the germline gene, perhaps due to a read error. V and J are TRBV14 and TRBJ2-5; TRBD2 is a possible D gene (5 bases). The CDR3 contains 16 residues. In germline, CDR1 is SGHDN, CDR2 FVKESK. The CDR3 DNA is TGTGCCAGCGGCCAAGAAATCGGACGGGGTGGTGGGGCCCAGTACTTC. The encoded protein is CASGQEIGRGGGAQYF.